The 10 T cell receptor beta chains presented below share a single source sample, sequenced in a study of blood T cell repertoires in COVID-19. Repertoires were generated with immunoSEQ multiplex PCR, while TCRdb's copy carries only in-frame clones and drops some. The top ten hold 2.9% of the sample, which has 200,000 to 250,000 clones, about 85% seen once. The material sequenced was peripheral blood. The receptors shown here come from a man aged 45-65 years who had recovered from COVID-19.

There are a few counts of this clone. This chain joins TRBV5-1 and TRBJ2-5; 13 positions match TRBD2. V trimming: 4 bases; J trimming: 1 base; junction bases outside the gene matches: 10. The CDR3 is 18 amino acids. Germline CDR1 reads SGHRS; CDR2 reads YFSETQ. The CDR3 loop reads CASSQRTSGSLSQETQYF. The CDR3 nucleotides read TGCGCCAGCAGCCAAAGGACTAGCGGGAGTTTATCCCAAGAGACCCAGTACTTC.

The V and J genes are TRBV28 and TRBJ2-5; possibly TRBD2 for D (5 bases). This CDR3 has 14 residues. The germline gives CDR1 MDHEN, CDR2 SYDVKM. Trimming shortened V by 5 bases and J by 2 bases, and 12 bases separated the two germline ends. The CDR3 spells CASSPPTIQETQYF. The CDR3, as DNA: TGTGCCAGCAGTCCCCCGACTATACAAGAGACCCAGTACTTC.

This chain uses TRBV19 with TRBJ1-2; 8 nucleotides line up with TRBD1. CDR3 length: 12 amino acids. Germline V CDR1 and CDR2: LNHDA, SQIVND (reference sequence). After removal of 10 bases from V and 6 bases from J, the junction contained 7 bases not matched to a gene. The CDR3 protein is CATSGGSHGYTF. CDR3 sequence (DNA): TGTGCCACCTCAGGGGGCTCGCATGGCTACACCTTC.

This clone was counted a few times. J is TRBJ1-4 and V is TRBV3-1 (or the pseudogene TRBV3-2); 8 bases match TRBD1. Germline CDR1 and CDR2: LGHDT and YNNKEL (reference sequence). This CDR3 has 14 residues. The V and J ends lost 4 bases and 6 bases, in that order; junction bases with no gene match: 4. The CDR3 is CASSRTGWDEKLFF. The DNA for the CDR3 is TGTGCCAGCAGCCGGACAGGGTGGGATGAAAAACTGTTTTTT.

CDR3 nucleotide sequence: TGTGCCAGCAGTCCGACGGACAGGGCTGGCTACACCTTC. Encoded protein: CASSPTDRAGYTF. The V and J genes are TRBV27 and TRBJ1-2, with 8 bases identical to TRBD1. From germline, CDR1 is MNHEY and CDR2 SMNVEV (reference sequence). The CDR3 is 13 amino acids. V shed 5 bases and J 7 bases; nucleotides not matched to a gene: 6.

The V gene is TRBV28, the J gene TRBJ2-7, with D possibly TRBD2 on 6 matching bases. Germline values: CDR1 MDHEN, CDR2 SYDVKM. The CDR3 sequence is 16 residues long. V lost 4 bases and J lost 2, with 18 bases in between. The CDR3: CASSSSGHANPYEQYF. CDR3 bases: TGTGCCAGCAGTTCAAGCGGGCACGCCAATCCCTACGAGCAGTACTTC.

The chain combines TRBV19 with TRBJ1-2, with 7 nucleotides matching TRBD1. The V gene's germline CDR1 is LNHDA and CDR2 SQIVND (reference sequence). This CDR3 is 17 amino acids long. Losses at the gene ends were 5 bases for V and 7 bases for J; bases not matched to a gene: 19. The CDR3 spells CASSFRDSYQVSVGYTF. In DNA form, the CDR3 reads TGTGCCAGTAGTTTTCGGGACAGCTACCAAGTATCGGTTGGCTACACCTTC.

The chain has TRBV10-3 and TRBJ2-7; 12 bases fit TRBD2. V shed 3 bases, J shed 5 bases, and the junction held 11 bases outside the gene matches. The CDR3 extends over 17 amino acids. Germline CDR1 ENHRY, CDR2 SYGVKD. In DNA, the CDR3 is TGTGCCATCAGTGACCCTGACCTAGCGGGAGGGGGCCACGAGCAGTACTTC. Translating it yields CAISDPDLAGGGHEQYF.

The V and J genes are TRBV4-1 and TRBJ1-2; 8 nucleotides agree with TRBD1. Unmatched junction bases numbered 6, after V lost 1 base and J lost 5 bases. The CDR3 has 15 residues. In germline, CDR1 is MGHRA, CDR2 YSYEKL. Here the CDR3 reads CASSQGTGYGYGYTF. The DNA for the CDR3 is TGCGCCAGCAGCCAAGGGACAGGGTATGGGTATGGCTACACCTTC.

V and J are TRBV5-6 and TRBJ2-7; TRBD2 agrees at 7 bases. Germline V gene data show CDR1 as SGHDT and CDR2 as YYEEEE. The V and J ends lost 7 bases and 6 bases, in that order; junction bases with no gene match: 16. The CDR3 extends over 15 amino acids. The CDR3 loop is CASGPGRVPLSEQYF. Written as DNA, the CDR3 is TGTGCCAGCGGCCCGGGGAGGGTCCCCCTCTCCGAGCAGTACTTC.